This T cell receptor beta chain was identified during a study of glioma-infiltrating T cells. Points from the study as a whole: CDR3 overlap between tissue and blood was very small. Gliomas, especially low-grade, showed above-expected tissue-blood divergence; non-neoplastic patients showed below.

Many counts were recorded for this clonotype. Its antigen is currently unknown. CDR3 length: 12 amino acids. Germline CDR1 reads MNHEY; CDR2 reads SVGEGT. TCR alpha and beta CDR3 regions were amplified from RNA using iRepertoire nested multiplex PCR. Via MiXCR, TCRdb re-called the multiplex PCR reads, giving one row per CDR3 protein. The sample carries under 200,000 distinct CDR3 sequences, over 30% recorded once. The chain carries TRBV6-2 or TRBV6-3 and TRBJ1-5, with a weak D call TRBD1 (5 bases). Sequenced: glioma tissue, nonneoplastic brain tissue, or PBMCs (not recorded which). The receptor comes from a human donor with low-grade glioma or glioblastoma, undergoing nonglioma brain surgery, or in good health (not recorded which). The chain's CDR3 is CASQEGHQPQHF. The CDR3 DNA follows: TGTGCGTCCCAGGAGGGGCATCAGCCCCAGCATTTT.